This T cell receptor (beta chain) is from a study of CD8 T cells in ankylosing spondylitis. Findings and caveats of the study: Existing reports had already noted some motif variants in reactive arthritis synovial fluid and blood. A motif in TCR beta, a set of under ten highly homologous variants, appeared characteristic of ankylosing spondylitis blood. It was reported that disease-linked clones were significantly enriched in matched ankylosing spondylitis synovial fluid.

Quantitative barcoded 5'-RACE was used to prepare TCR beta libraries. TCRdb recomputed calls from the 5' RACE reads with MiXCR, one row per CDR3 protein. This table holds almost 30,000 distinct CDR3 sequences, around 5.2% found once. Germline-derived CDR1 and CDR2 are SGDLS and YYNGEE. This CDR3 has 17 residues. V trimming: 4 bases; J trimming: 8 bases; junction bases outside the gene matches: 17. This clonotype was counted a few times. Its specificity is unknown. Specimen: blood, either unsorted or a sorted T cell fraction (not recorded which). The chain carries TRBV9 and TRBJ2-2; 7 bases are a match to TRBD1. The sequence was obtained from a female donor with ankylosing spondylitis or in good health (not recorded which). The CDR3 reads CASSPMGQTVGIGELFF. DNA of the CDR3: TGTGCCAGCAGCCCCATGGGACAGACCGTGGGGATTGGGGAGCTGTTTTTT.